This T cell receptor beta chain was sequenced in a study of post-analysis software for immune sequencing data. Study-wide background: The disease courses spanned relapsing-remitting, secondary progressive and progressive-relapsing forms of multiple sclerosis.

A remark on this clonotype: The antigen is undetermined.

The authors incorporated unique molecular identifiers into the TCR beta cDNA libraries. There were roughly 0.95 to 10 million T cells, and about 500,000 cDNA molecules came from them. TCRdb recomputed calls from the PCR reads with MiXCR, one row per CDR3 protein. Of 250,000 to 300,000 distinct CDR3 sequences listed, 36% are singletons. General study findings and limits: Compared with controls, patients had more of about 5 TRBV segments, including TRBV5-6, TRBV5-1 and TRBV20-1. Among multiple sclerosis patients, normalized Chao1 diversity was significantly below that of controls.

Trimming took 4 bases from V and 1 from J; bases not matched to a gene: 5. Per the germline V gene, CDR1 is LGHNA and CDR2 is YNFKEQ. The CDR3 length is 15 residues. The TCR sequence derives from a girl between 5 and 17 years old with multiple sclerosis. The gene calls are TRBV4-2 and TRBJ2-7; TRBD2 aligns across 9 bases. Material for sequencing was blood. For the CDR3, the DNA is TGTGCCAGCAGCCGTGCCAGCGGGAGGTCCTACGAGCAGTACTTC. The encoded protein is CASSRASGRSYEQYF.